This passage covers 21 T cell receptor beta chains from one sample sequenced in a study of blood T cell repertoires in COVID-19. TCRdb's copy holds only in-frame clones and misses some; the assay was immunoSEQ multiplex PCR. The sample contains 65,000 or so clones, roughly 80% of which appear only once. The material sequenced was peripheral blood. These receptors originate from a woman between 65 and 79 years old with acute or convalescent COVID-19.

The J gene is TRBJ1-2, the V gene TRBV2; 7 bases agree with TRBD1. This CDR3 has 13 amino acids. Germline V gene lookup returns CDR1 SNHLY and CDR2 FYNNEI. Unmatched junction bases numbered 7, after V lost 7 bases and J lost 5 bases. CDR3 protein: CASIPQGGYGYTF. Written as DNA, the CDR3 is TGTGCCAGCATTCCGCAGGGGGGTTATGGCTACACCTTC.

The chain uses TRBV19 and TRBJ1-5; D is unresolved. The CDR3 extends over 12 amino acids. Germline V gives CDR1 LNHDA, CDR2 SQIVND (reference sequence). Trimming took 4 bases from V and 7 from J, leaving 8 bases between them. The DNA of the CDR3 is TGTGCCAGTAGTAAGGCGGGGCAGCCCCAGCATTTT. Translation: CASSKAGQPQHF.

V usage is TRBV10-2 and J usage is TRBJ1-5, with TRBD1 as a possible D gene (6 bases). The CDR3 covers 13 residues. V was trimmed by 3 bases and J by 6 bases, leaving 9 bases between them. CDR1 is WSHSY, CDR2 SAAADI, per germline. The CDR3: CASSEYRAQPQHF. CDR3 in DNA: TGCGCCAGCAGTGAATACAGGGCTCAGCCCCAGCATTTT.

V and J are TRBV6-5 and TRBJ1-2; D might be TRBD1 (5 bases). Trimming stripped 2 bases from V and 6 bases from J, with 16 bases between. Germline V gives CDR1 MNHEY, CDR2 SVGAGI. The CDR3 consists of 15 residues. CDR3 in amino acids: CASSYVRDRGDGYTF. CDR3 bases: TGTGCCAGCAGTTACGTCCGGGACCGGGGGGATGGCTACACCTTC.

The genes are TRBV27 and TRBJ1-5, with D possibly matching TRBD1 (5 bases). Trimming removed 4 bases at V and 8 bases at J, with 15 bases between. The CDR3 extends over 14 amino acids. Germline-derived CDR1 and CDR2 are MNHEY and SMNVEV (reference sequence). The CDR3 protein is CASSWDSRIEPQHF. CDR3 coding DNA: TGTGCCAGCAGTTGGGACTCACGAATCGAGCCCCAGCATTTT.

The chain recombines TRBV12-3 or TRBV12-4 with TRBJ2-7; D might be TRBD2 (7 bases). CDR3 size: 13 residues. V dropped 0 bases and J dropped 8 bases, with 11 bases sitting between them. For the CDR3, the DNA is TGTGCCAGCAGTTTAGCCTACGGGGGGCAGCAGTACTTC. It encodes CASSLAYGGQQYF.

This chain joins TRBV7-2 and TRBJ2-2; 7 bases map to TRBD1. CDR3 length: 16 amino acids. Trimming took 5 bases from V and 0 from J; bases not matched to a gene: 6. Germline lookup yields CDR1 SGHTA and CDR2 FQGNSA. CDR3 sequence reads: CASSGGQRANTGELFF. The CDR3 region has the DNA TGTGCCAGCAGCGGGGGACAGCGCGCGAACACCGGGGAGCTGTTTTTT.

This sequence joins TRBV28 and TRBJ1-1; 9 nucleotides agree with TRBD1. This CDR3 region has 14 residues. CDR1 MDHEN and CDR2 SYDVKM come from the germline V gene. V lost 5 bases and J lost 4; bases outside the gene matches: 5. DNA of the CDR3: TGTGCCAGCAGTACCCGGGACAGGGCCACTGAAGCTTTCTTT. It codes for CASSTRDRATEAFF.

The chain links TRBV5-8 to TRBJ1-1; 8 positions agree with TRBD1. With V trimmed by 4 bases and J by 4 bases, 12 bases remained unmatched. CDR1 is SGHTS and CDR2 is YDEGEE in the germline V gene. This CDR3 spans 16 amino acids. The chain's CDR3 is CASSRRLTGVGTEAFF. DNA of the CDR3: TGTGCCAGCAGCCGCCGACTGACAGGGGTTGGCACTGAAGCTTTCTTT. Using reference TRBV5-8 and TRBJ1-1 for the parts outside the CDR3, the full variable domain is EAGVTQSPTHLIKTRGQQATLRCSPISGHTSVYWYQQALGLGLQFLLWYDEGEERNRGNFPPRFSGRQFPNYSSELNVNALELEDSALYLCASSRRLTGVGTEAFFGQGTRLTVV.

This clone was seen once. CDR3 sequence: CASSSSGLAGGGEQFF. CDR3 DNA sequence: TGTGCCAGCAGCTCTAGCGGGCTAGCGGGAGGAGGGGAGCAGTTCTTC. The V gene is TRBV7-2, the J gene TRBJ2-1, with 11 bases matching TRBD2. The germline gives CDR1 SGHTA, CDR2 FQGNSA. This CDR3 has 16 residues. The V gene end was trimmed by 4 bases and the J gene end by 10 bases; junction bases not matched to a gene: 12.

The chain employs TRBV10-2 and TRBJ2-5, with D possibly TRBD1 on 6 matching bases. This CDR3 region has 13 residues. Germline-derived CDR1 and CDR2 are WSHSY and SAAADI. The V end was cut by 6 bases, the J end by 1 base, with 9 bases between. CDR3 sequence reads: CASRRGTQETQYF. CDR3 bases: TGCGCCAGCAGGAGGGGGACCCAAGAGACCCAGTACTTC.

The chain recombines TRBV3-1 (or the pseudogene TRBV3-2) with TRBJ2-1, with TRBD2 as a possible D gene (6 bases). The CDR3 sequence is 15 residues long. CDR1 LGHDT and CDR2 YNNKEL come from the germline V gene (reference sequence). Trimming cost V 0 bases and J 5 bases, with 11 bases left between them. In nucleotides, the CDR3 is TGTGCCAGCAGCCAAGAGGGGGACTCACACAATGAGCAGTTCTTC. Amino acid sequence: CASSQEGDSHNEQFF.

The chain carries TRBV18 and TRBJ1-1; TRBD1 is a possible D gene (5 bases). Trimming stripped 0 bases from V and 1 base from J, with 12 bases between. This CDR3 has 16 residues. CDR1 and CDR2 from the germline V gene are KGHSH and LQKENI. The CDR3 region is CASSPPLQAENTEAFF. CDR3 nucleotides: TGTGCCAGCTCACCACCTCTACAGGCAGAGAACACTGAAGCTTTCTTT.

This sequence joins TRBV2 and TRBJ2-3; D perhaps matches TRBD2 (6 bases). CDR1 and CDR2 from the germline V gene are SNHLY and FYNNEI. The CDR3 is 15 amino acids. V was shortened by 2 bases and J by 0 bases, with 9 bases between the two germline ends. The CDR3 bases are TGTGCCAGCAGTGAAAGGAGGGGTAGCACAGATACGCAGTATTTT. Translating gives CASSERRGSTDTQYF.

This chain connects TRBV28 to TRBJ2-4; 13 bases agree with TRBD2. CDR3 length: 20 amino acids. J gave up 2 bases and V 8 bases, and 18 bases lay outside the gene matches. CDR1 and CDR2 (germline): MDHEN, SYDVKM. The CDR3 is CASLPGGFLGLAGSKNIQYF. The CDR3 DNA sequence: TGTGCCAGCCTCCCGGGGGGCTTTCTGGGACTAGCGGGATCCAAAAACATTCAGTACTTC.

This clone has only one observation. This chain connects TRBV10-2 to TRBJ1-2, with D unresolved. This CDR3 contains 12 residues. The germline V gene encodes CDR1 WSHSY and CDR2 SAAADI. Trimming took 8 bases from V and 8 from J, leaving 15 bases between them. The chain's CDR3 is CASSVGSGGYTF. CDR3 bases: TGCGCCAGCTCTGTGGGGAGTGGGGGCTACACCTTC.

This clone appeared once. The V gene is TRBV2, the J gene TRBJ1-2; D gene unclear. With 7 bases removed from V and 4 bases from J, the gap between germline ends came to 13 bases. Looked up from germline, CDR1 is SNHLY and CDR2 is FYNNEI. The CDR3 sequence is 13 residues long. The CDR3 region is CASTLADLYGYTF. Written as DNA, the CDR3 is TGTGCCAGCACTCTTGCGGATCTCTATGGCTACACCTTC.

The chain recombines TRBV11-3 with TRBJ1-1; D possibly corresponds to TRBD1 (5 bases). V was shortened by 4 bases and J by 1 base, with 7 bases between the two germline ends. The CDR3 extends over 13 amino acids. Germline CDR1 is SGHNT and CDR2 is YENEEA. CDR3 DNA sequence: TGTGCCAGCAGCTGGGGGGAGAACACTGAAGCTTTCTTT. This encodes CASSWGENTEAFF.

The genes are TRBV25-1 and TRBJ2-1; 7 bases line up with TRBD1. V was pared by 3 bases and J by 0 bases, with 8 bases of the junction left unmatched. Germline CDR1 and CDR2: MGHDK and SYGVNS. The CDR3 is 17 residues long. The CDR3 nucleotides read TGTGCCAGCAGTGAGGCCGTGGGACAGCACTCCTACAATGAGCAGTTCTTC. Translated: CASSEAVGQHSYNEQFF. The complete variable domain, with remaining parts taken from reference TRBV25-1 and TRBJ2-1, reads EADIYQTPRYLVIGTGKKITLECSQTMGHDKMYWYQQDPGMELHLIHYSYGVNSTEKGDLSSESTVSRIRTEHFPLTLESARPSHTSQYLCASSEAVGQHSYNEQFFGPGTRLTVL.

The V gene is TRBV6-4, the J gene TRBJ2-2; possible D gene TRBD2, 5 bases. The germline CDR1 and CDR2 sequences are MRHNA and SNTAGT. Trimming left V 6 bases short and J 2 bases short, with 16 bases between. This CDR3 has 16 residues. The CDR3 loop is CASSERSGINTGELFF. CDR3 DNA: TGTGCCAGCAGCGAGAGGTCCGGGATTAACACCGGGGAGCTGTTTTTT.

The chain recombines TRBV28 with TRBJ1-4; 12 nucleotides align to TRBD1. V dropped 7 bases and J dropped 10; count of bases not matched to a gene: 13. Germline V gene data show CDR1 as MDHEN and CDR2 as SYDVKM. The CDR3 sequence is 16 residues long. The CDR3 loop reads CASTAGAGTGGGKLFF. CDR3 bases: TGTGCCAGCACCGCAGGGGCCGGGACAGGGGGCGGAAAACTGTTTTTT. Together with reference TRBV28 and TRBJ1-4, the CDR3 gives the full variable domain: DVKVTQSSRYLVKRTGEKVFLECVQDMDHENMFWYRQDPGLGLRLIYFSYDVKMKEKGDIPEGYSVSREKKERFSLILESASTNQTSMYLCASTAGAGTGGGKLFFGSGTQLSVL.